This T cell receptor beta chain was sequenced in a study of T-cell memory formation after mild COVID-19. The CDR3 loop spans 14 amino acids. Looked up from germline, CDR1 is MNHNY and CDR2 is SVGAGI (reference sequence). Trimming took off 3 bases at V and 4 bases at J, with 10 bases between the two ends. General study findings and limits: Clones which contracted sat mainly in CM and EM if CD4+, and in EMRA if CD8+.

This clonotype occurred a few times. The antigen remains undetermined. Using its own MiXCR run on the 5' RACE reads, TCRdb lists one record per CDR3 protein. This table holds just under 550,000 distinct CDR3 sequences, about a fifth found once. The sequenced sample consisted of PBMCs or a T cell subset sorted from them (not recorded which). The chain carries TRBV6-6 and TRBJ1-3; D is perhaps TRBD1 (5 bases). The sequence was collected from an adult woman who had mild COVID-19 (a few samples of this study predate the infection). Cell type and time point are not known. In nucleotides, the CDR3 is TGTGCCAGCAGTTATGCAGGGACGGGAAACACCATATATTTT. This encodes CASSYAGTGNTIYF.